This TCR beta chain was identified in a study of T cells after yellow fever vaccination. For the study at large: Fractions of limited cellularity were prepared by means of SMART-Seq v4 Ultra Low Input.

A process of 5'RACE template switching, which added a universal primer site and UMIs, was used to make TCR cDNA. TCRdb independently ran MiXCR on the 5' RACE reads; one entry per CDR3 protein. The sample has more than 300,000 distinct CDR3 sequences, roughly a tenth seen once. This CDR3 comprises 14 residues. Germline-derived CDR1 and CDR2 are SGHRS and YFSETQ. Trimming cost V 4 bases and J 4 bases, with 14 bases left between them. A few counts support this clonotype. The antigen is not known. General study results and limits: Reappearance after the booster was seen for most primary-vaccination clones, at 96% CD4 and 75% to 90% CD8. Some clonotypes, a small share, were shared between CD4 and CD8 compartments.

The specimen was CD4+ T cells sorted from PBMCs, collected 45 days after the yellow fever booster vaccination. The source is a man between 18 and 29 years old who received the YFV17D yellow fever vaccine. The V call is TRBV5-1, the J call TRBJ2-5; D might be TRBD2 (6 bases). The CDR3 sequence is CASSPTSSLETQYF. CDR3 sequence (DNA): TGCGCCAGCAGCCCGACTAGTAGTCTAGAGACCCAGTACTTC.